This entry lists 32 T cell receptor beta chains sequenced from one sample in a study of blood T cells in healthy people across ages. A second PCR, run for roughly 7 to 12 cycles, used a sample-barcoded 5' primer plus a J-beta primer mix. TCRdb fed the 5' RACE reads into MiXCR, producing one record per CDR3 protein. Among about 800,000 distinct CDR3 sequences listed, roughly 46% were seen once. Sequencing used blood. Source of these receptors: an elderly man in good health.

This chain uses TRBV6-2 or TRBV6-3 with TRBJ2-1; 8 bases align to TRBD2. Germline values: CDR1 MNHEY, CDR2 SVGEGT. Germline trimming cut 0 bases from V and 7 bases from J; bases unmatched to any gene: 14. The CDR3 totals 18 residues. The DNA for the CDR3 is TGTGCCAGCAGTTACTCGTGGGTGAGCGGGAGAGGTTTAAATGAGCAGTTCTTC. As protein: CASSYSWVSGRGLNEQFF.

This clonotype was seen only a few times. For the CDR3, the DNA is TGCGCCAGCAGCCAGGAAACTAGCGGGAGGGCCTATGAGCAGTTCTTC. Encoded protein: CASSQETSGRAYEQFF. The chain has TRBV4-3 and TRBJ2-1; 13 positions agree with TRBD2. The CDR3 has 16 amino acids. Trimming removed 3 bases from V and 8 bases from J; junction bases left unmatched: 7. CDR1 is LGHNA and CDR2 is YSLEER in the germline V gene.

This clonotype was seen a single time. The gene calls are TRBV6-1 and TRBJ2-3; maybe TRBD2 (5 bases). Trimming removed 1 base at V and 3 bases at J, with 11 bases between. The V gene's germline CDR1 is MNHNS and CDR2 SASEGT. The CDR3 is made up of 15 amino acids. The CDR3 spells CASSEDGEGTDTQYF. The CDR3 bases are TGTGCCAGCAGTGAAGACGGGGAAGGGACAGATACGCAGTATTTT.

The CDR3 nucleotides read TGCGCCAGCAGCCATCAGGGGGTGTCGGCCAATGAGCAGTTCTTC. Translated: CASSHQGVSANEQFF. The chain links TRBV4-1 to TRBJ2-1; 7 positions agree with TRBD1. Trimming cost V 3 bases and J 6 bases; bases outside gene matches: 8. Per germline, CDR1 MGHRA and CDR2 YSYEKL. This CDR3 has 15 amino acids.

The chain links TRBV6-2 or TRBV6-3 to TRBJ2-7; maybe TRBD2 (5 bases). Germline lookup yields CDR1 MNHEY and CDR2 SVGEGT. Trimming removed 8 bases from V and 0 bases from J, with 11 bases in between. There are 13 residues in the CDR3. The CDR3 spells CASAAGHSYEQYF. The DNA of the CDR3 is TGTGCCAGCGCGGCGGGTCACTCCTACGAGCAGTACTTC.

The V and J genes are TRBV15 and TRBJ2-5, with D uncertain. The DNA end lines up better with TRBJ2-7; the J call may be wrong. Looked up from germline, CDR1 is LNHNV and CDR2 is YYDKDF (reference sequence). The CDR3 is 13 amino acids. This CDR3 reads CATSSGVTPEQYF. The CDR3 DNA sequence: TGTGCCACCAGCAGTGGGGTCACGCCCGAGCAGTACTTC.

As DNA, the CDR3 is TGTGCCAGCAGCCCCGTCCGGGGGGCCTACAATGAGCAGTTCTTC. Amino acid sequence: CASSPVRGAYNEQFF. The chain recombines TRBV3-1 with TRBJ2-1, with 7 bases identical to TRBD2. Losses at the gene ends were 4 bases for V and 2 bases for J; bases not matched to a gene: 5. Germline CDR1 reads LGHDT; CDR2 reads YNNKEL (reference sequence). The CDR3 spans 15 residues.

This clonotype was observed a handful of times. V and J are TRBV29-1 and TRBJ2-3, with D tentatively TRBD2 (5 bases). Between the trimmed V and J ends, which lost 5 bases and 0 bases, there was a span of 12 bases. Germline-derived CDR1 and CDR2 are SQVTM and ANQGSEA. The CDR3 loop spans 14 amino acids. The DNA for the CDR3 is TGCAGCGTTCACGGACGGGGAAGCACAGATACGCAGTATTTT. The encoded protein is CSVHGRGSTDTQYF.

Points on this clonotype: Given a much more abundant clone one base away, this may be a read error. The chain carries TRBV10-3 and TRBJ2-7; 10 bases are a match to TRBD2. Losses at the gene ends were 5 bases for V and 4 bases for J; bases not matched to a gene: 5. Germline V CDR1 and CDR2: ENHRY, SYGVKD. The CDR3 is 14 amino acids. CDR3 sequence reads: CAISKGLATYEQYF. DNA for the CDR3: TGTGCCATCAGTAAGGGACTAGCGACTTACGAGCAGTACTTC.

There are many counts of this clonotype. The chain couples TRBV7-9 to TRBJ2-4; tentatively, D is TRBD2 (6 bases). V was pared by 1 base and J by 9 bases, with 16 bases between. The CDR3 runs to 15 residues. Germline assignment: CDR1 SEHNR and CDR2 FQNEAQ (reference sequence). CDR3 bases: TGTGCCAGCAGCTTAGGGGTCGGAGGGGACGGCATTCAGTACTTC. Its protein is CASSLGVGGDGIQYF.

The chain links TRBV6-6 to TRBJ2-3, with 8 bases lining up with TRBD2. Looked up from germline, CDR1 is MNHNY and CDR2 is SVGAGI (reference sequence). J gave up 4 bases and V 6 bases, and 9 bases lay outside the gene matches. The CDR3 loop spans 15 amino acids. The CDR3 nucleotides read TGTGCCAGCAGCCGCGGGGGGCGTACGCCAGATACGCAGTATTTT. It codes for CASSRGGRTPDTQYF.

This chain connects TRBV29-1 to TRBJ2-7, with TRBD1 matching over 7 bases. The CDR3 has 13 amino acids. Germline-derived CDR1 and CDR2 are SQVTM and ANQGSEA. The trim removed 3 bases at V and 10 bases at J, leaving 12 bases unmatched. DNA for the CDR3: TGCAGCGTTGAGCGGACAGGTGGAGAGGCCCAGTACTTC. Its protein is CSVERTGGEAQYF.

In this sample, this clonotype turned up a few times. The chain recombines TRBV14 with TRBJ2-6; unclear D gene. The V gene's germline CDR1 is SGHDN and CDR2 FVKESK. Trimming pared 3 bases from V and 3 bases from J, leaving 6 bases between. The CDR3 has 14 residues. The CDR3 nucleotides read TGTGCCAGCAGCCAGACGAATGGGGCCAACGTCCTGACTTTC. Protein: CASSQTNGANVLTF.

V usage is TRBV7-3 and J usage is TRBJ2-5; D may be TRBD2 (6 bases). The CDR3 is 14 amino acids. Germline values: CDR1 SGHTA, CDR2 FQGTGA. Deletions cut 5 bases from V and 11 bases from J, with 21 bases between. CDR3 sequence (DNA): TGTGCCAGCAGCCCCATCTTGGGCGGGAATGAGCAGTACTTC. This encodes CASSPILGGNEQYF. Based on the CDR3 plus reference TRBV7-3 and TRBJ2-5, the full variable domain is GAGVSQTPSNKVTEKGKYVELRCDPISGHTALYWYRQSLGQGPEFLIYFQGTGAADDSGLPNDRFFAVRPEGSVSTLKIQRTERGDSAVYLCASSPILGGNEQYFGPGTRLLVL.

This rearrangement joins TRBV27 to TRBJ1-1; TRBD1 matches at 9 bases. The ends lost 8 bases at V and 4 bases at J; junction bases unmatched: 11. This CDR3 has 15 amino acids. Germline V gene sequence: CDR1 MNHEY, CDR2 SMNVEV (reference sequence). Here the CDR3 reads CASLPGQGIGTEAFF. As DNA, the CDR3 is TGTGCCAGCTTGCCGGGACAGGGAATTGGCACTGAAGCTTTCTTT.

Points on this clonotype: Since a much larger clone is just one base distant, this may be a read error. This sequence joins TRBV7-2 and TRBJ2-1; TRBD2 matches at 11 bases. The CDR3 is made up of 14 amino acids. CDR1 and CDR2 (germline): SGHTA, FQGNSA. CDR3 sequence: CASTASGRHNGQFF. CDR3 DNA sequence: TGTGCCAGTACTGCTAGCGGGAGGCACAATGGGCAGTTCTTC.

This clonotype was detected only a few times. The chain joins TRBV7-9 to TRBJ2-3; no reliable D call. Deletions cut 0 bases from V and 3 bases from J, with 10 bases between. The germline gives CDR1 SEHNR, CDR2 FQNEAQ (reference sequence). The CDR3 consists of 15 residues. The CDR3 protein is CASSLAVMGTDTQYF. As DNA, the CDR3 is TGTGCCAGCAGCTTAGCGGTAATGGGTACAGATACGCAGTATTTT.

This chain connects TRBV18 to TRBJ1-3; possibly TRBD1 for D (5 bases). The V gene's germline CDR1 is KGHSH and CDR2 LQKENI. CDR3 length: 15 residues. Trimming removed 0 bases at V and 4 bases at J, with 10 bases between. The CDR3: CASSPPMGQGNTIYF. In DNA form, the CDR3 reads TGTGCCAGCTCACCACCGATGGGGCAGGGAAACACCATATATTTT.

The chain is built from TRBV9 and TRBJ2-2, with TRBD1 identical over 9 bases. This CDR3 region has 15 residues. Unmatched junction bases numbered 3, after V lost 3 bases and J lost 3 bases. CDR1 is SGDLS and CDR2 is YYNGEE in the germline V gene. This chain's CDR3 is CASSARQGDTGELFF. The CDR3 region has the DNA TGTGCCAGCAGCGCGCGACAGGGGGACACCGGGGAGCTGTTTTTT.

The sample holds a few counts of this clonotype. The chain recombines TRBV15 with TRBJ2-5; 9 bases are shared with TRBD1. The CDR3 totals 15 residues. With V trimmed by 0 bases and J by 4 bases, 3 bases remained unmatched. Germline V gene data show CDR1 as LNHNV and CDR2 as YYDKDF (reference sequence). This CDR3 reads CATSRETGGSETQYF. In DNA, the CDR3 is TGTGCCACCAGCAGAGAAACAGGGGGCTCAGAGACCCAGTACTTC.

V is TRBV10-3 and J is TRBJ2-7; possible D gene TRBD2, 5 bases. The CDR3 spans 15 residues. V lost 7 bases to trimming and J lost 0 bases, with 16 bases between them. Germline V gives CDR1 ENHRY, CDR2 SYGVKD. This chain's CDR3 is CAIKAAADPSYEQYF. The CDR3, as DNA: TGTGCCATCAAAGCGGCGGCGGACCCCTCCTACGAGCAGTACTTC.

This clonotype was counted only a few times. The rearrangement links TRBV20-1 to TRBJ2-1, with a possible D match to TRBD1 (6 bases). The CDR3 totals 15 residues. In germline, CDR1 is DFQATT, CDR2 SNEGSKA (reference sequence). Trimming shortened V by 3 bases and J by 4 bases, and 16 bases separated the two germline ends. The CDR3 sequence: CSARPTRDMYNEQFF. CDR3 coding DNA: TGCAGTGCTAGGCCAACTCGGGACATGTACAATGAGCAGTTCTTC.

This clonotype has a handful of counts. The chain joins TRBV7-8 to TRBJ2-3; 8 bases fit TRBD1. Losses at the gene ends were 5 bases for V and 0 bases for J; bases not matched to a gene: 13. This CDR3 is 18 amino acids long. Per the germline V gene, CDR1 is SGHVS and CDR2 is FQNEAQ. As DNA, the CDR3 is TGTGCCAGCAGCCCGCTCCGGACAGGGTCCACTAGCACAGATACGCAGTATTTT. The encoded protein is CASSPLRTGSTSTDTQYF.

The chain combines TRBV5-6 with TRBJ2-3; 11 bases are a match to TRBD2. With V trimmed by 1 base and J by 5 bases, 9 bases remained unmatched. CDR1 and CDR2 from the germline V gene are SGHDT and YYEEEE. This CDR3 comprises 17 residues. In nucleotides, the CDR3 is TGTGCCAGCAGCTTGCGCCTAGCGGGAGGACGTGAAGATACGCAGTATTTT. This translates into CASSLRLAGGREDTQYF.

This clonotype was counted between two and nine times. V gene TRBV7-9 combines with J gene TRBJ1-4, with no clear D. The V gene's germline CDR1 is SEHNR and CDR2 FQNEAQ (reference sequence). V shed 1 base and J shed 5 bases, with 11 bases lying between them. CDR3 length: 15 residues. The CDR3: CASSLDTQWNEKLFF. The CDR3 DNA follows: TGTGCCAGCAGCTTAGACACGCAATGGAATGAAAAACTGTTTTTT. Using reference TRBV7-9 and TRBJ1-4 for the parts outside the CDR3, the full variable domain is DTGVSQNPRHKITKRGQNVTFRCDPISEHNRLYWYRQTLGQGPEFLTYFQNEAQLEKSRLLSDRFSAERPKGSFSTLEIQRTEQGDSAMYLCASSLDTQWNEKLFFGSGTQLSVL.

This clonotype has only a few counts. The chain joins TRBV7-2 to TRBJ2-5; no clear D. The CDR3 totals 15 residues. Germline V CDR1 and CDR2: SGHTA, FQGNSA. V was cut by 5 bases and J by 4 bases, with 17 bases left in between. The CDR3 DNA follows: TGTGCCAGCAGCCCGAGACACAATGCCCGAGAGACCCAGTACTTC. Its protein product is CASSPRHNARETQYF. The whole variable domain, remainder taken from reference TRBV7-2 and TRBJ2-5, is GAGVSQSPSNKVTEKGKDVELRCDPISGHTALYWYRQSLGQGLEFLIYFQGNSAPDKSGLPSDRFSAERTGGSVSTLTIQRTQQEDSAVYLCASSPRHNARETQYFGPGTRLLVL.

This clonotype has only a few counts. The chain is built from TRBV27 and TRBJ2-5, with a weak D call TRBD1 (5 bases). The V and J ends lost 1 base and 5 bases respectively, with 14 bases between them. The length of the CDR3 is 15 residues. Per the germline V gene, CDR1 is MNHEY and CDR2 is SMNVEV (reference sequence). The chain's CDR3 is CASSLFQGARETQYF. CDR3 sequence (DNA): TGTGCCAGCAGTTTATTCCAGGGTGCGCGCGAGACCCAGTACTTC.

V and J are TRBV19 and TRBJ1-1; TRBD1 might be the D (5 bases). Trimming cost V 6 bases and J 8 bases, with 7 bases left between them. The CDR3 totals 10 residues. Germline values: CDR1 LNHDA, CDR2 SQIVND (reference sequence). The CDR3 loop is CASRGLEAFF. The CDR3 nucleotides are TGTGCCAGTAGGGGACTGGAAGCTTTCTTT.

This clonotype was counted many times. The DNA for the CDR3 is TGCGCCAGCAGCCACCCCGGACTAGCGGGAGGGCCAGATAGGAATGAGCAGTTCTTC. It yields the protein CASSHPGLAGGPDRNEQFF. This chain uses TRBV4-1 with TRBJ2-1; 15 bases align to TRBD2. Germline V gene lookup returns CDR1 MGHRA and CDR2 YSYEKL. The CDR3 consists of 19 residues. J was trimmed by 7 bases and V by 3 bases; bases with no gene match: 13.

This clonotype was found a few times. This chain links TRBV29-1 with TRBJ2-1; tentative D call: TRBD2 (6 bases). The CDR3 runs 14 residues. Trimming removed 7 bases at V and 6 bases at J, with 19 bases between. Germline V gene data show CDR1 as SQVTM and CDR2 as ANQGSEA. Written as DNA, the CDR3 is TGCAGCGCCCGAACCTGGGGGGTCGTCAATGAGCAGTTCTTC. Encoded protein: CSARTWGVVNEQFF.

J is TRBJ1-2 and V is TRBV5-1; TRBD1 agrees at 7 bases. This CDR3 is 14 amino acids long. The trim removed 0 bases at V and 10 bases at J, leaving 9 bases unmatched. Germline V CDR1 and CDR2: SGHRS, YFSETQ. The CDR3 loop reads CASSLVSDRAVYTF. The CDR3 coding sequence is TGCGCCAGCAGCTTGGTCTCAGACAGGGCCGTCTACACCTTC.

This clonotype was seen many times. This chain uses TRBV14 with TRBJ2-2, with 7 bases identical to TRBD2. J lost 8 bases, V lost 4 bases, and 4 bases had no gene match. The CDR3 consists of 13 residues. The germline gives CDR1 SGHDN, CDR2 FVKESK. This CDR3 is CASSLAGAGELFF. CDR3 bases: TGTGCCAGCAGCCTCGCGGGAGCGGGGGAGCTGTTTTTT.